This T cell receptor beta chain was sequenced during a study of blood T cell repertoires in COVID-19. Profiling relied on immunoSEQ multiplex PCR, and the TCRdb table lists in-frame clones only, not all of them. The table records under 200,000 clones, roughly 86% of them present only once. The CDR3 sequence is 14 residues long. CDR1 SGHTA and CDR2 FQGTGA come from the germline V gene. J gave up 7 bases and V 5 bases, and 5 bases lay outside the gene matches. This sequence originates from a man between 60 and 70 years old with COVID-19, enrolled during active disease. Sequencing was carried out using peripheral blood. The chain combines TRBV7-3 with TRBJ1-2; the match to TRBD1 covers 12 bases. The CDR3 loop is CASSPGQGATGYTF. The DNA of the CDR3 is TGTGCCAGCAGCCCGGGACAGGGGGCCACTGGCTACACCTTC.